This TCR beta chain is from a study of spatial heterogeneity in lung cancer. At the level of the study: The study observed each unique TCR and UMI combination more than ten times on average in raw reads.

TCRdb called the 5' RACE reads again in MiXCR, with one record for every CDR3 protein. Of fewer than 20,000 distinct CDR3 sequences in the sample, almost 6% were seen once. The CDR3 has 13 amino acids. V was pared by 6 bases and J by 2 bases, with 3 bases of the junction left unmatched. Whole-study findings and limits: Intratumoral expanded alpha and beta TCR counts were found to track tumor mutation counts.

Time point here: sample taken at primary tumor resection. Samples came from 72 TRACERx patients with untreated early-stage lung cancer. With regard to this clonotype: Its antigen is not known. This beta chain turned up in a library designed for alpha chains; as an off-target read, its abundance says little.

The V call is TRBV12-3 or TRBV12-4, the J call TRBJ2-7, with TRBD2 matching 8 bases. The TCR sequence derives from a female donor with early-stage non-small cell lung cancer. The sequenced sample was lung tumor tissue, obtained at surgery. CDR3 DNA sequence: TGTGCCAGCAGGATAGCGGGAACCTACGAGCAGTACTTC. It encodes CASRIAGTYEQYF.